The 31 T cell receptor beta chains listed next were all sequenced from one sample in a study of cytomegalovirus exposure and HLA in healthy donors. The PCR ran on 60 Vbeta and 13 Jbeta primers. The assay was immunoSEQ multiplex PCR, and TCRdb's table has in-frame clones only and misses some. Of around 150,000 clones detected, roughly 72% appear once; the ten largest clones hold approximately 6.9%. Sample: PBMCs. Source of these receptors: a man in his forties in good health and CMV-seropositive.

This clone was observed a handful of times. CDR3 loop: CASSERQGAGSNQPQHF. Written as DNA, the CDR3 is TGCGCCAGCAGTGAAAGACAGGGGGCAGGGAGCAATCAGCCCCAGCATTTT. The chain couples TRBV10-2 to TRBJ1-5; 10 nucleotides line up with TRBD1. The V and J ends lost 3 bases and 1 base, in that order; junction bases with no gene match: 6. The germline gives CDR1 WSHSY, CDR2 SAAADI. This CDR3 is built from 17 residues.

The chain has TRBV2 and TRBJ1-1, with D possibly TRBD1 on 5 matching bases. The CDR3 consists of 15 residues. Germline V lookup: CDR1 SNHLY, CDR2 FYNNEI. V lost 6 bases, J lost 1 base, and 15 bases lay in between. In DNA, the CDR3 is TGTGCCAGCAGCCCTTACATCGACAGGAACACTGAAGCTTTCTTT. It is translated as CASSPYIDRNTEAFF.

The chain is built from TRBV18 and TRBJ2-2; TRBD1 agrees at 8 bases. CDR1 is KGHSH and CDR2 is LQKENI in the germline V gene. The CDR3 spans 16 residues. V dropped 2 bases and J dropped 3; count of bases not matched to a gene: 5. CDR3 coding DNA: TGTGCCAGCTCACCATCGGTCAGGGGGCACACCGGGGAGCTGTTTTTT. It specifies CASSPSVRGHTGELFF.

This chain links TRBV19 with TRBJ1-5; D is perhaps TRBD1 (5 bases). The CDR3 sequence is 16 residues long. V lost 3 bases, J lost 1 base, and 13 bases lay in between. CDR1 LNHDA and CDR2 SQIVND come from the germline V gene (reference sequence). For the CDR3, the DNA is TGTGCCAGTAGTATGAAAGTTCGGGGGAGCAATCAGCCCCAGCATTTT. This sequence encodes CASSMKVRGSNQPQHF. The complete variable domain, with remaining parts taken from reference TRBV19 and TRBJ1-5, reads DGGITQSPKYLFRKEGQNVTLSCEQNLNHDAMYWYRQDPGQGLRLIYYSQIVNDFQKGDIAEGYSVSREKKESFPLTVTSAQKNPTAFYLCASSMKVRGSNQPQHFGDGTRLSIL.

To note about this clone: The sample carries other DNA sequences with the same CDR3. This sequence joins TRBV19 and TRBJ2-2, with a possible D match to TRBD1 (6 bases). The CDR3 is 14 residues long. V dropped 1 base and J dropped 6 bases, with 9 bases sitting between them. Germline-derived CDR1 and CDR2 are LNHDA and SQIVND (reference sequence). The CDR3 reads CASSIVRGSGELFF. DNA of the CDR3: TGTGCCAGTAGTATAGTGAGGGGGTCCGGGGAGCTGTTTTTT.

In regard to this clone: The same CDR3 is also encoded by other DNA sequences in this sample. CDR3 bases: TGTGCCAGCAGCCAAGCGGGGGGGTCCTACGAGCAGTACTTC. Amino acids: CASSQAGGSYEQYF. The chain has TRBV4-2 and TRBJ2-7; 8 bases fit TRBD2. CDR3 length: 14 amino acids. The V gene's germline CDR1 is LGHNA and CDR2 YNFKEQ. With V trimmed by 1 base and J by 1 base, 0 bases remained unmatched.

The V and J genes are TRBV7-2 and TRBJ2-7; maybe TRBD1 (5 bases). The CDR3 covers 15 residues. Trimming left V 2 bases short and J 1 base short, with 12 bases between. The germline CDR1 and CDR2 sequences are SGHTA and FQGNSA. CDR3 nucleotides: TGTGCCAGCAGCTTATCCAGGGATCCATCCTACGAGCAGTACTTC. Translating it yields CASSLSRDPSYEQYF.

This chain connects TRBV7-9 to TRBJ2-1; TRBD1 matches 7 bases. This CDR3 spans 13 amino acids. Germline V gene data show CDR1 as SEHNR and CDR2 as FQNEAQ (reference sequence). With 8 bases clipped from V and 3 bases from J, the junction kept 4 bases outside the gene matches. In nucleotides, the CDR3 is TGTGCCAGCGGGGGACAGTACTACAATGAGCAGTTCTTC. Its protein is CASGGQYYNEQFF.

The chain couples TRBV5-1 to TRBJ2-7; a possible D gene is TRBD2 (5 bases). Trimming took 0 bases from V and 5 from J, leaving 12 bases between them. Germline CDR1 and CDR2: SGHRS and YFSETQ. The CDR3 covers 14 residues. The CDR3 coding sequence is TGCGCCAGCAGCTTGGACCCGGGAAACGACGAGCAGTACTTC. This encodes CASSLDPGNDEQYF. Supplemented by reference TRBV5-1 and TRBJ2-7, the full variable domain reads KAGVTQTPRYLIKTRGQQVTLSCSPISGHRSVSWYQQTPGQGLQFLFEYFSETQRNKGNFPGRFSGRQFSNSRSEMNVSTLELGDSALYLCASSLDPGNDEQYFGPGTRLTVT.

The V gene is TRBV4-2, the J gene TRBJ2-5, with D possibly matching TRBD2 (6 bases). The CDR3 has 14 residues. The germline CDR1 and CDR2 sequences are LGHNA and YNFKEQ. V gave up 8 bases and J gave up 5 bases, with 18 bases separating them. This chain's CDR3 is CASQGGGTGETQYF. CDR3 nucleotides: TGTGCCAGCCAGGGAGGAGGGACGGGGGAGACCCAGTACTTC.

The rearrangement joins TRBV19 to TRBJ1-1; the D is unclear. The ends were cut back, 3 bases at V and 3 bases at J, with 11 bases in the middle. This CDR3 comprises 14 residues. CDR1 is LNHDA, CDR2 SQIVND, per germline (reference sequence). The CDR3 region has the DNA TGTGCCAGTAGTATCTCCTTTGAGGACACTGAAGCTTTCTTT. It translates to CASSISFEDTEAFF.

About this clone: Germline is not matched at one junction end, which may reflect a read error. Other DNA sequences in this specimen translate into the identical CDR3. The rearrangement joins TRBV27 to TRBJ1-1, with TRBD1 matching over 8 bases. Germline CDR1 is MNHEY and CDR2 is SMNVEV (reference sequence). CDR3 length: 16 residues. CDR3 amino acids: CASSPQGAIGGTEAFF. The CDR3 coding sequence is TGTGCCAGCAGTCCCCAGGGGGCGATAGGGGGAACTGAGGCTTTCTTT.

The chain uses TRBV2 and TRBJ1-5, with 7 positions matching TRBD1. In germline, CDR1 is SNHLY, CDR2 FYNNEI. The CDR3 is 14 residues long. Trimming took 6 bases from V and 6 from J; bases not matched to a gene: 8. The CDR3 sequence is CASSQTGPLQPQHF. Here the CDR3 DNA reads TGTGCCAGCAGCCAGACAGGGCCCCTTCAGCCCCAGCATTTT.

This clone was detected only once. This CDR3 is CASSPSDLYGYTF. CDR3 bases: TGTGCCAGCAGTCCCTCGGACTTATATGGCTACACCTTC. The rearrangement joins TRBV28 to TRBJ1-2; D gene uncertain. Germline lookup yields CDR1 MDHEN and CDR2 SYDVKM. The V and J ends lost 5 bases and 5 bases respectively, with 12 bases between them. This CDR3 contains 13 residues.

This clone appeared a single time. The chain employs TRBV6-1 and TRBJ2-2, with a weak D call TRBD1 (6 bases). V shed 1 base and J shed 1 base, with 7 bases lying between them. The germline V gene has CDR1 MNHNS and CDR2 SASEGT. The CDR3 has 15 residues. CDR3: CASSEVQGNTGELFF. For the CDR3, the DNA is TGTGCCAGCAGTGAAGTACAGGGGAACACCGGGGAGCTGTTTTTT.

This clone was detected only a few times. The gene calls are TRBV7-9 and TRBJ1-6; D ambiguous. There are 15 residues in the CDR3. The germline V gene has CDR1 SEHNR and CDR2 FQNEAQ (reference sequence). V was shortened by 5 bases and J by 0 bases, with 8 bases between the two germline ends. CDR3 sequence (DNA): TGTGCCAGCAGCGAGTTTCGCTCCTATAATTCACCCCTCCACTTT. Amino acid sequence: CASSEFRSYNSPLHF.

The rearrangement links TRBV5-1 to TRBJ2-1, with 11 nucleotides matching TRBD2. The CDR3 consists of 14 residues. Trimming removed 3 bases from V and 4 bases from J; junction bases left unmatched: 0. Germline CDR1 reads SGHRS; CDR2 reads YFSETQ. CDR3 in amino acids: CASSSSGGYNEQFF. Here the CDR3 DNA reads TGCGCCAGCAGCTCTAGCGGGGGGTACAATGAGCAGTTCTTC.

The chain has TRBV7-2 and TRBJ2-7; 8 positions match TRBD2. V trimming: 1 base; J trimming: 3 bases; junction bases outside the gene matches: 8. The CDR3 loop spans 16 amino acids. The germline V gene encodes CDR1 SGHTA and CDR2 FQGNSA. As DNA, the CDR3 is TGTGCCAGCAGCTTAGGGGTGGGGACTAGTATCTACGAGCAGTACTTC. Translated, it gives CASSLGVGTSIYEQYF. The full variable domain, in which reference TRBV7-2 and TRBJ2-7 provide the parts outside the CDR3, is GAGVSQSPSNKVTEKGKDVELRCDPISGHTALYWYRQSLGQGLEFLIYFQGNSAPDKSGLPSDRFSAERTGGSVSTLTIQRTQQEDSAVYLCASSLGVGTSIYEQYFGPGTRLTVT.

The J gene is TRBJ2-5, the V gene TRBV27, with D tentatively TRBD2 (6 bases). The last part of the DNA fits TRBJ2-7 better; the J call may be wrong. The CDR3 spans 16 residues. CDR1 is MNHEY and CDR2 is SMNVEV in the germline V gene (reference sequence). CDR3: CASSGFEGGGAYEQYF. CDR3 sequence (DNA): TGTGCCAGCAGTGGTTTTGAAGGAGGAGGGGCCTACGAGCAGTACTTC.

The chain joins TRBV4-3 to TRBJ1-4, with D possibly TRBD1 on 5 matching bases. The CDR3 sequence is 16 residues long. Trimming left V 4 bases short and J 0 bases short, with 12 bases between. Germline V CDR1 and CDR2: LGHNA, YSLEER. CDR3 DNA sequence: TGCGCCAGCAGCCCTGTCGGAGGGGCAACTAATGAAAAACTGTTTTTT. This gives the protein CASSPVGGATNEKLFF.

The V and J genes are TRBV7-2 and TRBJ1-6, with a tentative D call TRBD1 (6 bases). The germline V gene encodes CDR1 SGHTA and CDR2 FQGNSA. Trimming removed 4 bases from V and 5 bases from J, with 15 bases in between. This CDR3 has 16 amino acids. As DNA, the CDR3 is TGTGCCAGCAGCTCCCAGGGGAGCGGTAATAATTCACCCCTCCACTTT. Encoded protein: CASSSQGSGNNSPLHF.

CDR3 region: CAWSTGTGNSPLHF. The CDR3 nucleotides are TGTGCCTGGAGTACGGGAACGGGGAACTCACCCCTCCACTTT. J is TRBJ1-6 and V is TRBV30; D is undetermined. V dropped 2 bases and J dropped 10 bases, with 15 bases sitting between them. Per germline, CDR1 GTSNPN and CDR2 SVGIG (reference sequence). CDR3 length: 14 amino acids.

For the CDR3, the DNA is TGTGCCAGCAGCTCATATCGGTTCGATGATACCCAGTACTTC. This sequence encodes CASSSYRFDDTQYF. The V and J genes are TRBV7-2 and TRBJ2-5; D gene ambiguous. The CDR3 sequence is 14 residues long. Germline CDR1 SGHTA, CDR2 FQGNSA. Trimming took 4 bases from V and 8 from J, leaving 17 bases between them.

This sequence joins TRBV10-3 and TRBJ2-7; D is unresolved. V lost 2 bases to trimming and J lost 5 bases, with 13 bases between them. This CDR3 region has 14 residues. The V gene's germline CDR1 is ENHRY and CDR2 SYGVKD. The CDR3 DNA reads TGTGCCATCAGTGAGGTGCCAGGTCTGGACGAGCAGTACTTC. Translation: CAISEVPGLDEQYF.

The chain has TRBV4-3 and TRBJ1-1; D unclear. V was pared by 3 bases and J by 4 bases, with 18 bases between. Germline V lookup: CDR1 LGHNA, CDR2 YSLEER. The CDR3 has 16 amino acids. The CDR3: CASSQLAAGLSTEAFF. The CDR3 nucleotides read TGCGCCAGCAGCCAGCTTGCGGCCGGTTTGTCCACTGAAGCTTTCTTT.

This clone occurred a few times. The rearrangement joins TRBV27 to TRBJ2-7, with 7 bases identical to TRBD1. The CDR3 has 13 residues. From germline, CDR1 is MNHEY and CDR2 SMNVEV (reference sequence). V was clipped by 4 bases and J by 3 bases; unmatched bases: 3. The CDR3 coding sequence is TGTGCCAGCAGTTCGGGACAGCGCTACGAGCAGTACTTC. Amino acids: CASSSGQRYEQYF.

This chain joins TRBV6-5 and TRBJ2-6; TRBD1 matches 7 bases. Germline V CDR1 and CDR2: MNHEY, SVGAGI. J lost 10 bases, V lost 4 bases, and 10 bases had no gene match. The CDR3 loop spans 15 amino acids. The CDR3 sequence is CASSSVDRSPNVLTF. The CDR3 DNA sequence: TGTGCCAGCAGTTCCGTGGACAGGTCCCCTAACGTCCTGACTTTC.

This clone occurred once. The chain uses TRBV29-1 and TRBJ2-2; TRBD2 matches 10 bases. Germline assignment: CDR1 SQVTM and CDR2 ANQGSEA. V gave up 4 bases and J gave up 6 bases; unmatched junction bases: 5. The CDR3 covers 14 residues. In DNA form, the CDR3 reads TGCAGCGTTGGGGGTCTAGCGGGGGCCGGGGAGCTGTTTTTT. Its translation is CSVGGLAGAGELFF.

The CDR3 reads CASSLGDRDNEKLFF. DNA for the CDR3: TGTGCCAGCAGCTTAGGTGACAGGGATAATGAAAAACTGTTTTTT. The rearrangement links TRBV7-2 to TRBJ1-4, with 7 bases identical to TRBD1. Germline values: CDR1 SGHTA, CDR2 FQGNSA. The CDR3 spans 15 residues. V lost 1 base to trimming and J lost 4 bases; unmatched junction nucleotides: 3.

This rearrangement joins TRBV30 to TRBJ1-1; TRBD1 is a possible D gene (6 bases). Germline V CDR1 and CDR2: GTSNPN, SVGIG (reference sequence). Between the trimmed V and J ends, which lost 4 bases and 2 bases, there was a span of 17 bases. The CDR3 has 15 amino acids. The CDR3 DNA reads TGTGCCTGGATTATACCGGGACATTCAAACACTGAAGCTTTCTTT. Translated, it gives CAWIIPGHSNTEAFF.

J is TRBJ2-2 and V is TRBV7-8; tentative D call: TRBD1 (5 bases). This CDR3 contains 14 residues. The germline V and J ends were trimmed by 3 bases and 6 bases, with 11 bases remaining between them. CDR1 and CDR2 from the germline V gene are SGHVS and FQNEAQ. CDR3 nucleotide sequence: TGTGCCAGCAGCTTTCGCAGGGCCTCCGGGGAGCTGTTTTTT. It encodes CASSFRRASGELFF.